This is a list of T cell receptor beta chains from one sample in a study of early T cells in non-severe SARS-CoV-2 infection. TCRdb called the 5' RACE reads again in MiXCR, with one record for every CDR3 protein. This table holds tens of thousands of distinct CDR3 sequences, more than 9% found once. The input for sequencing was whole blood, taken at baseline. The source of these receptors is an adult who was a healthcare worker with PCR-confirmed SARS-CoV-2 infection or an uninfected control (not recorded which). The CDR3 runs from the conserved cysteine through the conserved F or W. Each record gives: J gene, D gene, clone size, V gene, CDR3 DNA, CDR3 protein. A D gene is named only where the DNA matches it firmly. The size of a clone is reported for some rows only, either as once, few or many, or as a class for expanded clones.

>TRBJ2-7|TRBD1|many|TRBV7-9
TGTGCCAGCAGCTTAGGCCCTCTGACCGCAGGGGGATACGAGCAGTACTTC
CASSLGPLTAGGYEQYF
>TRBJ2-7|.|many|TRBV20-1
TGCAGTGCTAGAGATCCCCGGGGGCGCCTTGGGGAGCAGTACTTC
CSARDPRGRLGEQYF
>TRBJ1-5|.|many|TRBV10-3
TGTGCCATCAGTCTGGACCTTACAGGGCAGCCCCAGCATTTT
CAISLDLTGQPQHF
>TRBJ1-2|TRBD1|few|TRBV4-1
TGCGCCAGCAGCCGCAACCTTCAGGGGGCAATCGATGGCTACACCTTC
CASSRNLQGAIDGYTF
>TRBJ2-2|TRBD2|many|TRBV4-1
TGCGCCAGCAGCCAGGGGCTAGCGGGAGAGCCCGGGGAGCTGTTTTTT
CASSQGLAGEPGELFF
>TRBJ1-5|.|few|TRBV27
TGTGCCAGCAGTTTAGCGGGGCAGGGGAATCAGCCCCAGCATTTT
CASSLAGQGNQPQHF
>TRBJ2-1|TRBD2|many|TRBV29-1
TGCAGCGTTGTGCTAGCGGGGTACAATGAGCAGTTCTTC
CSVVLAGYNEQFF
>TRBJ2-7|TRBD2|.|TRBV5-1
TGCGCCAGCAGCCACGGACTAGCTACCATTTACGAGCAGTACTTC
CASSHGLATIYEQYF
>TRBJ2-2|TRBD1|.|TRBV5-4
TGTGCCAGCAGCTTGGGGCTACAGGGGGTCGGCGCCGGGGAGCTGTTTTTT
CASSLGLQGVGAGELFF
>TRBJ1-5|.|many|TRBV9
TGTGCCAGCAGCGTAGGGACTTTGGGGGATCAGCCCCAGCATTTT
CASSVGTLGDQPQHF
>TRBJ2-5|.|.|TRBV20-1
TGCAGTGCTAGAGTCCCCCCGTCCCCAGAGACCCAGTACTTC
CSARVPPSPETQYF
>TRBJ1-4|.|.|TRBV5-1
TGCGCCAGCAGCGGAATCACAGGGCTTGCTAATGAAAAACTGTTTTTT
CASSGITGLANEKLFF
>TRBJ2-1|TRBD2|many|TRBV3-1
TGTGCCAGCAGCCAAGCCTCAGCGGGATACAATGAGCAGTTCTTC
CASSQASAGYNEQFF
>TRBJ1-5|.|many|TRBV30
TGTGCCTGGAGTGTAGGTGGGGGCAATCAGCCCCAGCATTTT
CAWSVGGGNQPQHF
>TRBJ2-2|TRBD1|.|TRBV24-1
TGTGCCACCGGCCGACAGGGGCTCACCGGGGAGCTGTTTTTT
CATGRQGLTGELFF
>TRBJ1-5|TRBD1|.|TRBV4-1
TGCGCCAGCAGCCGCGGACAGGGGTACAATCAGCCCCAGCATTTT
CASSRGQGYNQPQHF
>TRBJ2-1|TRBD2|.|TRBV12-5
TGTGCTAGTGATGGGACTAGCGGCTACAATGAGCAGTTCTTC
CASDGTSGYNEQFF
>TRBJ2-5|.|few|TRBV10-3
TGTGCAGTCGGGACTGGCAAAGAGACCCAGTACTTC
CAVGTGKETQYF
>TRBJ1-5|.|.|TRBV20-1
TGCAGCGGACTACAGGGCAATCAGCCCCAGCATTTT
CSGLQGNQPQHF
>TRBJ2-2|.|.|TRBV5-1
TGCGCCAGCAGTGGGCACAGTCCGAACACCGGGGAGCTGTTTTTT
CASSGHSPNTGELFF
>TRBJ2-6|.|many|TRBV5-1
TGCGCCAGCAGCTTGCAGGGGCCAACTGGGGCCAACGTCCTGACTTTC
CASSLQGPTGANVLTF
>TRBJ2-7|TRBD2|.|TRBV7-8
TGTGCCAGCAGCTCCTCGACTAGCGGGAGTTCCCCCTACGAGCAGTACTTC
CASSSSTSGSSPYEQYF
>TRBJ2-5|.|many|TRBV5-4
TGTGCCAGCAGCTTTTCAGGGTTGGGTGGTAGAGAGACCCAGTACTTC
CASSFSGLGGRETQYF
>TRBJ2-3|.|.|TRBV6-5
TGTGCCAGCAGTTACTCCCGACAGGCCGACACAGATACGCAGTATTTT
CASSYSRQADTDTQYF
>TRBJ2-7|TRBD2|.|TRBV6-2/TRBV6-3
TGTGCCAGCAGAATAGCGGGACAAACCTACGAGCAGTACTTC
CASRIAGQTYEQYF
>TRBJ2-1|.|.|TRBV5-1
TGCGCCAGCAGCTTGGAGCCCCACGAGTACAATGAGCAGTTCTTC
CASSLEPHEYNEQFF
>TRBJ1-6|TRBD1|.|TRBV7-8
TGTGCCAGCAGCTCGGACAGGCGAAATTCACCCCTCCACTTT
CASSSDRRNSPLHF
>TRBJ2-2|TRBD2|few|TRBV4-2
TGTGCCAGCAGCCAAGATGGGGGACTAGCGGATAACACCGGGGAGCTGTTTTTT
CASSQDGGLADNTGELFF
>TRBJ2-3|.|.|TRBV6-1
TGTGCCAGCAGTGGATATACAGGAGATACGCAGTATTTT
CASSGYTGDTQYF
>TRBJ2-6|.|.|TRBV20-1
TGCAGTGCTAGGGAGCGGTACAGGGTAATCTCTGGGGCCAACGTCCTGACTTTC
CSARERYRVISGANVLTF
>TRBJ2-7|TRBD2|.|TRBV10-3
TGTGCCACAGGACTAGCGGGAGACCTACGCGAGCAGTACTTC
CATGLAGDLREQYF
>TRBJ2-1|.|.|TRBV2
TGTGCCAGCATGACGGGGAGCTCCTACAATGGGCAGTTCTTC
CASMTGSSYNGQFF
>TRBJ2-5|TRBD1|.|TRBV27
TGTGCCAGCAGTCCCCGGACAGGGGAGAGAGAGACCCAGTACTTC
CASSPRTGERETQYF
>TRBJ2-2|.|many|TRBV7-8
TGTGCCAGCAGCTTAGCGGCAAAGGCCGGGGAGCTGTTTTTT
CASSLAAKAGELFF
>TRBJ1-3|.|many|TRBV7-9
TGTGCCAGCAGCTCAATTCAGGGGCTGGGAAACACCATATATTTT
CASSSIQGLGNTIYF
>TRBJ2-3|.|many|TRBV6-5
TGTGCCAGCAAGTTAGGCAGCCTGGGGGATACGCAGTATTTT
CASKLGSLGDTQYF
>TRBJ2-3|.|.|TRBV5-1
TGCGCCAGCAGCTTGGTAAGGAGGGGCGTTGGCTCAGATACGCAGTATTTT
CASSLVRRGVGSDTQYF
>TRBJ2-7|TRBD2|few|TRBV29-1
TGCAGCTGTCGGGAGGGACTCTACGAGCAGTACTTC
CSCREGLYEQYF
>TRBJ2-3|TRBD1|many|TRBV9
TGTGCCAGCAGCGTGAGACAGGGTGTAGGCACAGATACGCAGTATTTT
CASSVRQGVGTDTQYF
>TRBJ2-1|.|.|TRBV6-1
TGTGCCAGCAGTGTACCAGCGGGCGTCATATCCTTC
CASSVPAGVISF
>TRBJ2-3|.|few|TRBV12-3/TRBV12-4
TGTGCCAGCAGTCCTGGACAGTCAGATACGCAGTATTTT
CASSPGQSDTQYF
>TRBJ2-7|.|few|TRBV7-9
TGTGCCAGCAGCCATACTCCATCAATCTCTTACGAGCAGTACTTC
CASSHTPSISYEQYF